This TCR beta chain was captured by sequencing in a study of T cell responses to AZD1222 COVID-19 vaccine (TCRdb year 2021). About the investigation overall: Because spike-specific TCR depth and breadth did not differ between the two schedules, AZD1222 recipients who got a second dose at roughly 4 weeks were pooled with those who got a second dose at roughly 12 weeks. Trial participants were enrolled by age into 18-55, 56-69 and 70-plus year subgroups, with roughly 160, 29 and 62 TCR-sequenced participants respectively. A total of about 240 trial participants underwent TCR sequencing, of whom around 200 received two doses of AZD1222 and about 26 received two doses of the MenACWY control vaccine.

What the study reported, not specific to this receptor: Conclusions about previously exposed vaccinees were limited because only six or seven AZD1222 recipients were SARS-CoV-2 seropositive at baseline. Reportedly, almost half of the unique spike-specific TCRs recognized epitopes lying outside the regions that are mutated in the B.1.351 and B.1.1.7 variants. Because no day 14 peak-response samples were available, the repertoires could be characterized only after the peak T cell response. The 56-69-year group was small, and its depth increase did not reach significance, likely because of low power. The whole spike protein was spanned by vaccine-associated CD4 TCRs, and dominant responses were seen in regions 160-218 and 743-854. Most participants were white British and females outnumbered males, and the authors suggested that clonal diversity may have been underestimated. After two AZD1222 doses, spike-specific TCR breadth and depth were significantly higher than at day 0 and than in MenACWY recipients.

The CDR3 regions of human TCRbeta chains were analyzed by immunosequencing. The published analysis was carried out like this. TCRs in the repertoires were compared against a reference library of SARS-CoV-2-specific TCRs that had been generated with the MIRA antigen-specificity platform. Breadth was defined as the fraction of unique TCRs that were SARS-CoV-2-associated. Depth was defined as the fraction of total T cells that were SARS-CoV-2-associated. Using the MIRA data, each spike-specific TCR was assigned both to the spike region to which the TCR was reactive and to a CD4 or CD8 class. Log10-transformed breadth and depth values were compared by one-way ANOVA with Sidak's multiple comparisons tests. The table was pulled from immuneACCESS by TCRdb, which kept in-frame rearrangements only. Such tables lose some clones; where checked, under half of the loss comes from unresolved V genes, and the rest has no known cause. Clone size and V and J calls were adopted from that table, with D and trimming inferred from the DNA. The sample yields 150,000 to 200,000 clones; around 90% were counted once. The top ten hold about 1.6% of the sample.

Counted from cysteine to phenylalanine, this CDR3 has 14 amino acids. This entry keeps only the CDR3 DNA: 42 bases, framed from base 1. CDR1 and CDR2, per the germline V gene, are SGHDN and FVKESK. V lost 4 bases and J lost 2 bases; the stretch between them is 12 bases long. This sample's time point label indicates: baseline before first vaccination. Samples from vaccinated people were obtained from the UK trials COV001 and COV002, which included a single-blind randomized controlled phase 2/3 trial of AZD1222 (ChAdOx1 nCoV-19) in healthy adults. For TCRbeta chain sequencing, PBMC samples from trial participants were taken at day 0 and at day 28 after the second dose. Regarding this clone: There is no known antigen for this receptor. Base-call qualities are not available, and no considerably larger clone is one nucleotide away.

The rearrangement combines TRBV14 with TRBJ2-7, with the D gene too uncertain to name. The TCR sequence derives from an adult in good health. Material: peripheral blood, obtained on day 0 of AZD1222 vaccination. Here is the DNA: TGTGCCAGCAGCCCCCTAGGCCAAACCTACGAGCAGTACTTC. Its amino acids are CASSPLGQTYEQYF.